This TCR beta chain was sequenced during a study of human T cells and chemical hapten exposure. Study in general: Patients were given diphenylcyclopropenone on the scalp weekly across the roughly 24-week study. Study findings and constraints: Sensitization with DPC brought no change to TCRs above 1 in 1000 in frequency. Because all patients had alopecia, their immune responses might differ from healthy ones.

Documented time point: patch test 3, about 24 weeks after DPC sensitization. Treatment specified: therapeutic diphenylcyclopropenone sensitization with weekly scalp DPC. Methods used by the authors: From roughly 23,000 to 640,000 TCRs were found per sample, with a median of roughly 89,000. TCRdb recomputed calls from the RACE reads with MiXCR, one row per CDR3 protein. TCRdb's processing, not the authors' own work, is the source of the V and J calls. The repertoire holds 80,000 to 100,000 distinct CDR3 sequences, with approximately 10% as singletons. The CDR3 is made up of 15 amino acids. Germline-derived CDR1 and CDR2 are DFQATT and SNEGSKA (reference sequence). Trimming cost V 0 bases and J 0 bases, with 12 bases left between them. At least ten counts were recorded for this clonotype. No antigen is known for it.

The V call is TRBV20-1, the J call TRBJ2-7; a weak D match, TRBD1 (5 bases). The source is a woman aged 25 to 39 with alopecia areata. Some clones in this sample may be carry-over from other donors' samples. Sequencing used whole blood, obtained in connection with sensitization to the hapten diphenylcyclopropenone (DPC). Here the CDR3 DNA reads TGCAGTGCTAGAGATGAGCAGGGTAGCTCCTACGAGCAGTACGTC. This sequence encodes CSARDEQGSSYEQYV.